This is a list of T cell receptor beta chains from one sample in a study of vaccination and CD4 T cells after COVID-19. TCRdb analysed the PCR reads with MiXCR anew, one entry per CDR3 protein. The sample has around 21,000 distinct CDR3 sequences; 60% are singletons. The starting material was CD4+ T cells from blood, obtained after SARS-CoV-2 vaccination. The receptors derive from a human donor who had recovered from COVID-19. The CDR3 runs from the conserved cysteine through the conserved F or W. D genes are given only for firm matches. Clone size, where shown, is once, few, many, or a class for clones that have expanded.

cdr3_aa: CSARKTFSGNTIYF
cdr3_nt: TGCAGTGCTAGAAAGACCTTCTCTGGAAACACCATATATTTT
clone_size: .
j_call: TRBJ1-3
v_call: TRBV20-1
d_call: .

cdr3_aa: CASSSRRDTEAFF
cdr3_nt: TGTGCCAGCAGCTCACGGAGAGACACTGAAGCTTTCTTT
clone_size: few
j_call: TRBJ1-1
v_call: TRBV6-2/TRBV6-3
d_call: .

cdr3_aa: CSASTTYEQYF
cdr3_nt: TGCAGTGCCTCGACGACCTACGAGCAGTACTTC
clone_size: .
j_call: TRBJ2-7
v_call: TRBV20-1
d_call: .

cdr3_aa: CSRGSPGWPEQFF
cdr3_nt: TGCAGTCGCGGGAGCCCGGGGTGGCCCGAGCAGTTCTTC
clone_size: .
j_call: TRBJ2-1
v_call: TRBV20-1
d_call: TRBD2

cdr3_aa: CASSESLRVQPQHF
cdr3_nt: TGTGCCAGCAGTGAATCTCTCAGGGTTCAGCCCCAGCATTTT
clone_size: .
j_call: TRBJ1-5
v_call: TRBV6-1
d_call: .

cdr3_aa: CASSSPPLGQGRSPLHF
cdr3_nt: TGTGCCAGCAGTTCACCTCCCCTGGGACAGGGAAGATCACCCCTCCACTTT
clone_size: .
j_call: TRBJ1-6
v_call: TRBV27
d_call: TRBD1

cdr3_aa: CASSLQGFAQYF
cdr3_nt: TGTGCCAGCAGTTTGCAGGGGTTCGCGCAGTATTTT
clone_size: .
j_call: TRBJ2-3
v_call: TRBV6-2/TRBV6-3
d_call: .

cdr3_aa: CASSHRQKYTEAFF
cdr3_nt: TGTGCCAGTAGTCATCGCCAGAAGTACACTGAAGCTTTCTTT
clone_size: .
j_call: TRBJ1-1
v_call: TRBV19
d_call: .

cdr3_aa: CAWSGDSRETQCF
cdr3_nt: TGTGCCTGGAGCGGGGACAGTCGGGAGACCCAGTGCTTC
clone_size: .
j_call: TRBJ2-5
v_call: TRBV30
d_call: .

cdr3_aa: CASSLGARDRNTEAFF
cdr3_nt: TGTGCCAGCAGTTTGGGGGCCCGGGACAGGAACACTGAAGCTTTCTTT
clone_size: .
j_call: TRBJ1-1
v_call: TRBV12-3/TRBV12-4
d_call: TRBD1

cdr3_aa: CASSLRTGLANTEAFF
cdr3_nt: TGTGCCAGCAGCCTACGGACAGGCTTGGCGAACACTGAAGCTTTCTTT
clone_size: few
j_call: TRBJ1-1
v_call: TRBV7-9
d_call: TRBD1

cdr3_aa: CATAEGTGYTF
cdr3_nt: TGTGCCACCGCCGAGGGGACCGGCTACACCTTC
clone_size: .
j_call: TRBJ1-2
v_call: TRBV2
d_call: .

cdr3_aa: CSVEGRDTNTGELFF
cdr3_nt: TGCAGCGTTGAAGGGCGGGACACCAACACCGGGGAGCTGTTTTTT
clone_size: .
j_call: TRBJ2-2
v_call: TRBV29-1
d_call: .

cdr3_aa: CASSAVDSLNTEAFF
cdr3_nt: TGTGCCAGTAGTGCCGTTGACAGCTTGAACACTGAAGCTTTCTTT
clone_size: .
j_call: TRBJ1-1
v_call: TRBV19
d_call: .

cdr3_aa: CASSGQGTYEQYF
cdr3_nt: TGTGCCAGCAGCGGACAGGGGACCTACGAGCAGTACTTC
clone_size: .
j_call: TRBJ2-7
v_call: TRBV2
d_call: TRBD1

cdr3_aa: CASSLRGLAASTDTQYF
cdr3_nt: TGTGCCAGCAGCTTACGTGGACTAGCGGCTAGCACAGATACGCAGTATTTT
clone_size: few
j_call: TRBJ2-3
v_call: TRBV7-3
d_call: TRBD2

cdr3_aa: CASSLTLRTASPYEQYF
cdr3_nt: TGCGCCAGCAGTTTGACGTTACGGACAGCGTCCCCCTACGAGCAGTACTTC
clone_size: .
j_call: TRBJ2-7
v_call: TRBV5-1
d_call: .

cdr3_aa: CASSGAGAFVGELFF
cdr3_nt: TGTGCCAGCTCGGGGGCGGGGGCGTTCGTCGGGGAGCTGTTTTTT
clone_size: .
j_call: TRBJ2-2
v_call: TRBV19
d_call: .

cdr3_aa: CASSSAGDGNTIYF
cdr3_nt: TGTGCCAGCAGCTCCGCGGGGGACGGAAACACCATATATTTT
clone_size: .
j_call: TRBJ1-3
v_call: TRBV7-2
d_call: .

cdr3_aa: CASSASDRGNEKLFF
cdr3_nt: TGTGCCAGTAGCGCGTCGGACAGGGGTAATGAAAAACTGTTTTTT
clone_size: .
j_call: TRBJ1-4
v_call: TRBV19
d_call: TRBD1

cdr3_aa: CASRLSGTTEAFF
cdr3_nt: TGCGCCAGCAGATTATCAGGGACCACTGAAGCTTTCTTT
clone_size: .
j_call: TRBJ1-1
v_call: TRBV5-1
d_call: .

cdr3_aa: CATSRGNRGEKLFF
cdr3_nt: TGTGCCACCAGCAGAGGGAACAGGGGGGAAAAACTGTTTTTT
clone_size: .
j_call: TRBJ1-4
v_call: TRBV15
d_call: TRBD1

cdr3_aa: CSARDGFGDFKYEQYF
cdr3_nt: TGCAGTGCTAGAGACGGGTTTGGGGATTTTAAATACGAGCAGTACTTC
clone_size: few
j_call: TRBJ2-7
v_call: TRBV20-1
d_call: .

cdr3_aa: CATRQGDHSYEQYF
cdr3_nt: TGTGCCACGAGACAGGGGGATCACTCCTACGAGCAGTACTTC
clone_size: .
j_call: TRBJ2-7
v_call: TRBV19
d_call: TRBD1

cdr3_aa: CAWSRALSGANVLTF
cdr3_nt: TGTGCCTGGAGTCGCGCCCTCTCTGGGGCCAACGTCCTGACTTTC
clone_size: .
j_call: TRBJ2-6
v_call: TRBV30
d_call: .

cdr3_aa: CSARPVGGRNQPQHF
cdr3_nt: TGCAGTGCTAGACCCGTGGGGGGCCGCAATCAGCCCCAGCATTTT
clone_size: few
j_call: TRBJ1-5
v_call: TRBV20-1
d_call: .

cdr3_aa: CASSLAPREYNQPQHF
cdr3_nt: TGTGCCAGCAGCTTGGCTCCCAGGGAGTACAATCAGCCCCAGCATTTT
clone_size: .
j_call: TRBJ1-5
v_call: TRBV7-2
d_call: .

cdr3_aa: CATSGTSGRGSTDTQYF
cdr3_nt: TGTGCCACCAGCGGGACTAGCGGGAGGGGAAGCACAGATACGCAGTATTTT
clone_size: .
j_call: TRBJ2-3
v_call: TRBV24-1
d_call: TRBD2

cdr3_aa: CASSLITGQGVSSGTDTQYF
cdr3_nt: TGTGCCAGCAGTTTAATCACCGGACAGGGGGTCTCATCAGGCACAGATACGCAGTATTTT
clone_size: few
j_call: TRBJ2-3
v_call: TRBV27
d_call: TRBD1

cdr3_aa: CASSQEAGAGEAFF
cdr3_nt: TGCGCCAGCAGCCAAGAGGCCGGGGCAGGGGAAGCTTTCTTT
clone_size: once
j_call: TRBJ1-1
v_call: TRBV4-3
d_call: .

cdr3_aa: CASSQPGTGGKKSQHF
cdr3_nt: TGCGCCAGCAGCCAACCCGGGACAGGGGGCAAAAAGTCCCAGCATTTT
clone_size: .
j_call: TRBJ1-5
v_call: TRBV4-1
d_call: TRBD1

cdr3_aa: CASSDLAGGYSYEQYF
cdr3_nt: TGTGCCAGCAGTGATTTGGCGGGAGGGTATTCCTACGAGCAGTACTTC
clone_size: once
j_call: TRBJ2-7
v_call: TRBV6-1
d_call: TRBD2

cdr3_aa: CASSLGTPEQYF
cdr3_nt: TGTGCCAGCAGCTTAGGGACACCCGAGCAGTACTTC
clone_size: few
j_call: TRBJ2-7
v_call: TRBV7-9
d_call: .

cdr3_aa: CAWNEGTRNSPLHF
cdr3_nt: TGTGCCTGGAATGAGGGGACCCGTAATTCACCCCTCCACTTT
clone_size: .
j_call: TRBJ1-6
v_call: TRBV30
d_call: .

cdr3_aa: CSARDLPERGTDTQYF
cdr3_nt: TGCAGTGCTAGAGATCTACCGGAGAGGGGCACAGATACGCAGTATTTT
clone_size: .
j_call: TRBJ2-3
v_call: TRBV20-1
d_call: .

cdr3_aa: CSARDRGMVEQYF
cdr3_nt: TGCAGTGCTAGAGATCGGGGCATGGTCGAGCAGTACTTC
clone_size: .
j_call: TRBJ2-7
v_call: TRBV20-1
d_call: .

cdr3_aa: CASSPRHEKLFF
cdr3_nt: TGTGCCAGCAGCCCCCGGCACGAAAAACTGTTTTTT
clone_size: .
j_call: TRBJ1-4
v_call: TRBV28
d_call: .

cdr3_aa: CSASSGSGGGTDTQYF
cdr3_nt: TGCAGTGCTAGTAGCGGGAGTGGTGGTGGGACAGATACGCAGTATTTT
clone_size: once
j_call: TRBJ2-3
v_call: TRBV20-1
d_call: TRBD2

cdr3_aa: CSAGQIGRSSYEQYF
cdr3_nt: TGCAGTGCTGGGCAAATTGGGAGGAGCTCCTACGAGCAGTACTTC
clone_size: once
j_call: TRBJ2-7
v_call: TRBV20-1
d_call: .

cdr3_aa: CASSRLLNTEAFF
cdr3_nt: TGTGCCAGCAGCCGGCTCCTGAACACTGAAGCTTTCTTT
clone_size: .
j_call: TRBJ1-1
v_call: TRBV5-6
d_call: .

cdr3_aa: CASSLVADPYNEQFF
cdr3_nt: TGCGCCAGCAGCTTGGTGGCCGATCCGTACAATGAGCAGTTCTTC
clone_size: .
j_call: TRBJ2-1
v_call: TRBV5-1
d_call: .

cdr3_aa: CASVPGQGKWRTEAFF
cdr3_nt: TGTGCCAGCGTACCGGGACAGGGAAAGTGGAGAACTGAAGCTTTCTTT
clone_size: .
j_call: TRBJ1-1
v_call: TRBV6-2/TRBV6-3
d_call: TRBD1

cdr3_aa: CASSGRVQQPQHF
cdr3_nt: TGTGCCAGCAGTGGACGAGTGCAGCAGCCCCAGCATTTT
clone_size: few
j_call: TRBJ1-5
v_call: TRBV2
d_call: .

cdr3_aa: CASQPRTGGRYTQYF
cdr3_nt: TGTGCCAGCCAGCCTCGGACAGGGGGACGATATACGCAGTATTTT
clone_size: .
j_call: TRBJ2-3
v_call: TRBV6-1
d_call: TRBD1

cdr3_aa: CASSEGLVPGETQYF
cdr3_nt: TGTGCCAGCAGTGAGGGGCTAGTGCCCGGGGAGACCCAGTACTTC
clone_size: few
j_call: TRBJ2-5
v_call: TRBV2
d_call: .

cdr3_aa: CASSHADYAQETQYF
cdr3_nt: TGCGCCAGCAGCCACGCAGACTATGCTCAAGAGACCCAGTACTTC
clone_size: .
j_call: TRBJ2-5
v_call: TRBV4-1
d_call: .

cdr3_aa: CASTARTSGAYEQYF
cdr3_nt: TGTGCCAGCACTGCAAGGACTAGCGGAGCCTACGAGCAGTACTTC
clone_size: .
j_call: TRBJ2-7
v_call: TRBV2
d_call: TRBD2

cdr3_aa: CASSPSTTGVEEQYF
cdr3_nt: TGTGCCAGCAGCCCGTCTACGACAGGGGTCGAGGAGCAGTACTTC
clone_size: .
j_call: TRBJ2-7
v_call: TRBV7-7
d_call: TRBD1

cdr3_aa: CASRGGLGGSYNEQFF
cdr3_nt: TGTGCCAGCAGGGGGGGACTAGGGGGCTCCTACAATGAGCAGTTCTTC
clone_size: .
j_call: TRBJ2-1
v_call: TRBV7-2
d_call: TRBD2

cdr3_aa: CASRGAQGAREQYF
cdr3_nt: TGTGCCAGCAGGGGGGCACAGGGGGCGCGCGAGCAGTACTTC
clone_size: once
j_call: TRBJ2-7
v_call: TRBV28
d_call: TRBD1

cdr3_aa: CATQTPVRQGGRTEAFF
cdr3_nt: TGTGCCACCCAAACGCCAGTGCGACAGGGAGGCAGAACTGAAGCTTTCTTT
clone_size: .
j_call: TRBJ1-1
v_call: TRBV27
d_call: TRBD1

cdr3_aa: CASRPMAGVQETQYF
cdr3_nt: TGTGCCAGCAGACCTATGGCAGGGGTTCAAGAGACCCAGTACTTC
clone_size: .
j_call: TRBJ2-5
v_call: TRBV28
d_call: .

cdr3_aa: CASKGRGITGELFF
cdr3_nt: TGTGCCAGTAAAGGCAGGGGCATCACCGGGGAGCTGTTTTTT
clone_size: .
j_call: TRBJ2-2
v_call: TRBV19
d_call: .

cdr3_aa: CASSYMGSQSYEQYF
cdr3_nt: TGCGCCAGCAGTTACATGGGCAGCCAGTCCTACGAGCAGTACTTC
clone_size: .
j_call: TRBJ2-7
v_call: TRBV6-5
d_call: .

cdr3_aa: CSARASGGRSYEQYF
cdr3_nt: TGCAGTGCTAGGGCTAGCGGGGGGCGTTCCTACGAGCAGTACTTC
clone_size: .
j_call: TRBJ2-7
v_call: TRBV20-1
d_call: TRBD2

cdr3_aa: CSAPQLSDEKLFF
cdr3_nt: TGCAGTGCTCCACAGCTGTCTGATGAAAAACTGTTTTTT
clone_size: .
j_call: TRBJ1-4
v_call: TRBV20-1
d_call: .

cdr3_aa: CASSMRGVLGGNIQYF
cdr3_nt: TGTGCCAGTAGTATGCGAGGGGTTCTTGGTGGAAACATTCAGTACTTC
clone_size: .
j_call: TRBJ2-4
v_call: TRBV19
d_call: .